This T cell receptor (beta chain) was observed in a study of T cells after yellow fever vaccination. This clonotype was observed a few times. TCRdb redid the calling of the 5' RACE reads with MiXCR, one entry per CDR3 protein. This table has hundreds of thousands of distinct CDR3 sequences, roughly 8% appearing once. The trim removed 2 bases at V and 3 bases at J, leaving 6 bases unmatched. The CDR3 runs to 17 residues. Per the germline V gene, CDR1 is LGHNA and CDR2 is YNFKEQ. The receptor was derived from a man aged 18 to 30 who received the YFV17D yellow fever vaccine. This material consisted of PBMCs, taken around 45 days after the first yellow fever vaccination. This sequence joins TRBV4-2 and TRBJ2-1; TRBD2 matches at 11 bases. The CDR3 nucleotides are TGTGCCAGCAGCCAATCCCCTACTAGCGGGGGCTACAATGAGCAGTTCTTC. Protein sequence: CASSQSPTSGGYNEQFF.